Shown below are 28 T cell receptor beta chains from a single sample sequenced in a study of regulatory T cells in long-lasting Graves disease. Time point indicated: newly diagnosed GD, antithyroid drugs for less than 3 months. The authors made the TCR library using RNA they extracted from PBMCs. CDR3-region Arm-PCR and iRepertoire HTBI primers produced the TCR beta libraries. From the multiplex PCR reads, TCRdb called clonotypes with MiXCR, one entry per CDR3 protein. Of 400,000 to 500,000 distinct CDR3 sequences detected, about 14% appear once; the ten largest clones hold 17%. These data were likewise used in another study, on T cells in Graves' hyperthyroidism and ophthalmopathy.

Sequencing used peripheral blood mononuclear cells (PBMCs), obtained at new diagnosis, from a patient treated with antithyroid drugs. All receptors derive from a woman aged 50 to 65 with Graves disease.

This clonotype was seen more than once but under ten times. This chain joins TRBV5-1 and TRBJ2-4, with D possibly being TRBD1 or TRBD2 (5 bases each). Trimming pared 7 bases from V and 0 bases from J, leaving 11 bases between. Germline-derived CDR1 and CDR2 are SGHRS and YFSETQ. The CDR3 contains 14 residues. The CDR3 region is CASRGDLAKNIQYF. DNA of the CDR3: TGCGCCAGCCGTGGGGACCTAGCCAAAAACATTCAGTACTTC.

Many counts were recorded for this clonotype. The rearrangement joins TRBV6-1 to TRBJ1-2; 7 positions agree with TRBD1. The CDR3 has 15 residues. After removal of 5 bases from V and 2 bases from J, the junction contained 8 bases not matched to a gene. Germline lookup yields CDR1 MNHNS and CDR2 SASEGT. CDR3 sequence reads: CASSPLGQPNYGYTF. In nucleotides, the CDR3 is TGTGCCAGCAGTCCCTTGGGACAGCCCAACTATGGCTACACCTTC.

This clonotype was found a few times. V usage is TRBV5-1 and J usage is TRBJ2-1; D is perhaps TRBD2 (10 bases). The CDR3 has 23 amino acids. V was trimmed by 1 base and J by 2 bases, leaving 34 bases between them. The V gene's germline CDR1 is SGHRS and CDR2 YFSETQ. In nucleotides, the CDR3 is TGCGCCAGCAGCTTGCTTCGGGACAGGGTCCGGGCTAGCGGGAGCCATACCTACAATGAGCAGTTCTTC. Encoded protein: CASSLLRDRVRASGSHTYNEQFF.

The genes are TRBV19 and TRBJ2-1; no clear D gene. V was trimmed by 6 bases and J by 0 bases, leaving 6 bases between them. This CDR3 contains 13 residues. Germline V gives CDR1 LNHDA, CDR2 SQIVND (reference sequence). The CDR3 DNA reads as TGTGCCAGTAGCGATAGCTCCTACAATGAGCAGTTCTTC. This codes for CASSDSSYNEQFF.

In this sample, this clonotype turned up a few times. The chain is built from TRBV29-1 and TRBJ2-2, with 8 bases lining up with TRBD2. This CDR3 spans 15 amino acids. V was clipped by 4 bases and J by 1 base; unmatched bases: 5. Germline-derived CDR1 and CDR2 are SQVTM and ANQGSEA. DNA for the CDR3: TGCAGCGTTGCCGGACTAGCAGTGAACACCGGGGAGCTGTTTTTT. This translates into CSVAGLAVNTGELFF.

This clonotype was detected many times. The chain couples TRBV20-1 to TRBJ2-5; D unclear. Germline V gene sequence: CDR1 DFQATT, CDR2 SNEGSKA (reference sequence). The V end was cut by 3 bases, the J end by 0 bases, with 8 bases between. CDR3 length: 13 residues. The CDR3, as DNA: TGCAGTGCTAGGATTACGTACCAAGAGACCCAGTACTTC. Translating it yields CSARITYQETQYF.

This clonotype has ten or more counts. V is TRBV5-1 and J is TRBJ2-3; possible D gene TRBD1, 6 bases. CDR1 and CDR2 (germline): SGHRS, YFSETQ. Between the trimmed V and J ends, which lost 4 bases and 3 bases, there was a span of 15 bases. The CDR3 contains 15 residues. The CDR3 loop is CASSKGQPQTDTQYF. The CDR3 DNA is TGCGCCAGCAGCAAAGGACAGCCTCAGACAGATACGCAGTATTTT.

This clonotype was counted a single time. A read error may produce the germline difference seen at one junction end. The CDR3 DNA reads TGTGCCAGCAGTGCGACTAGCGGGAGCTCAACAGATATGCAGTATTTT. This codes for CASSATSGSSTDMQYF. V and J are TRBV6-4 and TRBJ2-3, with 12 bases matching TRBD2. Germline V CDR1 and CDR2: MRHNA, SNTAGT. CDR3 length: 16 amino acids.

This clonotype was seen ten or more times. This chain links TRBV3-1 with TRBJ2-1, with 9 positions matching TRBD2. Trimming removed 0 bases from V and 3 bases from J; junction bases left unmatched: 3. The CDR3 is 16 residues long. Per the germline V gene, CDR1 is LGHDT and CDR2 is YNNKEL (reference sequence). This chain's CDR3 is CASSQDFSGSYNEQFF. The CDR3 DNA follows: TGTGCCAGCAGCCAAGATTTTAGCGGGAGCTACAATGAGCAGTTCTTC.

The chain carries TRBV19 and TRBJ2-7, with unresolved D. The CDR3 totals 12 residues. V lost 3 bases, J lost 3 bases, and 6 bases lay in between. Germline CDR1 reads LNHDA; CDR2 reads SQIVND (reference sequence). The CDR3 DNA reads as TGTGCCAGTAGTATGTTGGGCTACGAGCAGTACTTC. It codes for CASSMLGYEQYF.

This clonotype occurred a few times. This chain connects TRBV30 to TRBJ2-3, with TRBD1 as a possible D gene (5 bases). The germline V gene encodes CDR1 GTSNPN and CDR2 SVGIG (reference sequence). The ends were cut back, 0 bases at V and 0 bases at J, with 10 bases in the middle. The CDR3 is made up of 15 amino acids. DNA for the CDR3: TGTGCCTGGAGTGTAGGGGCGGATAGCACAGATACGCAGTATTTT. Protein sequence: CAWSVGADSTDTQYF.

This clonotype appeared many times. The CDR3 is CASSVDTEAFF. The CDR3 DNA reads as TGTGCCAGCAGCGTTGACACTGAAGCTTTCTTT. The chain links TRBV13 to TRBJ1-1; D not resolved. Germline V gene sequence: CDR1 PRHDT, CDR2 FYEKMQ (reference sequence). Trimming took 5 bases from V and 3 from J, leaving 4 bases between them. This CDR3 has 11 amino acids.

This clonotype was seen a handful of times. This chain uses TRBV5-1 with TRBJ2-3; 12 bases are shared with TRBD2. V trimming: 4 bases; J trimming: 5 bases; junction bases outside the gene matches: 11. CDR1 is SGHRS, CDR2 YFSETQ, per germline. There are 17 residues in the CDR3. CDR3 protein: CASSVPLAGGPIDTQYF. Written as DNA, the CDR3 is TGCGCCAGCAGCGTACCGCTAGCGGGAGGGCCGATAGATACGCAGTATTTT.

Notes on this clonotype: Just one base apart from a much larger clone, this may be a read error. J is TRBJ1-1 and V is TRBV6-2 or TRBV6-3; no definite D call. The CDR3 extends over 13 amino acids. V was pared by 11 bases and J by 2 bases, with 15 bases between. CDR1 MNHEY and CDR2 SVGEGT come from the germline V gene. CDR3 DNA: TGTGCCGGCATCCTACAGATTAACACTGAAGCTTTCTTT. Residues: CAGILQINTEAFF.

Comments on this clonotype: A far larger clone differs by one base, so this is likely a read error. The conserved final phenylalanine or tryptophan is absent from the CDR3, which likely points to a read error. V gene TRBV2 combines with J gene TRBJ2-1; no firm D call. Germline V CDR1 and CDR2: SNHLY, FYNNEI. The CDR3 runs to 14 residues. Trimming left V 6 bases short and J 0 bases short, with 9 bases between. CDR3: CASSPLSSYNEQFS. CDR3 coding DNA: TGTGCCAGCAGCCCGCTAAGCTCCTACAATGAGCAGTTCTCC.

Regarding this clonotype: This clone may be a read error of a much larger clone one base away. V usage is TRBV12-3 or TRBV12-4 and J usage is TRBJ1-1; no reliable D call. The CDR3 covers 13 residues. Between the trimmed V and J ends, which lost 7 bases and 2 bases, there was a span of 11 bases. The CDR3 reads CASKPNLNTEAFF. In DNA form, the CDR3 reads TGTGCCAGCAAGCCAAACCTCAACACTGAAGCTTTCTTT.

This clonotype appeared many times. The J gene is TRBJ1-4, the V gene TRBV11-2; no reliable D call. This CDR3 has 12 amino acids. V lost 2 bases to trimming and J lost 8 bases, with 6 bases between them. CDR1 and CDR2 from the germline V gene are SGHAT and FQNNGV. The CDR3, as DNA: TGTGCCAGCAGCTTATATAGAGAAAAACTGTTTTTT. The encoded protein is CASSLYREKLFF.

V is TRBV7-9 and J is TRBJ2-3, with 10 bases that match TRBD2. Germline V gene data show CDR1 as SEHNR and CDR2 as FQNEAQ (reference sequence). J lost 1 base, V lost 1 base, and 14 bases had no gene match. The CDR3 length is 20 residues. DNA of the CDR3: TGTGCCAGCAGCTTAGTTATGAGACTAGCGGGTGGATTTGGCACAGATACGCAGTATTTT. Translation: CASSLVMRLAGGFGTDTQYF.

This clonotype was detected many times. The chain is built from TRBV30 and TRBJ2-5; a weak D match, TRBD1 (6 bases). This CDR3 comprises 14 residues. Trimming removed 0 bases from V and 5 bases from J, with 13 bases in between. Germline assignment: CDR1 GTSNPN and CDR2 SVGIG (reference sequence). The CDR3 coding sequence is TGTGCCTGGAGTGTAGCTGGGGGCGAGGAGACCCAGTACTTC. Encoded protein: CAWSVAGGEETQYF.

At least ten counts were recorded for this clonotype. This chain uses TRBV11-2 with TRBJ1-1; D remains ambiguous. With 1 base removed from V and 4 bases from J, the gap between germline ends came to 10 bases. CDR1 SGHAT and CDR2 FQNNGV come from the germline V gene. CDR3 length equals 14 residues. The CDR3 DNA reads as TGTGCCAGCAGCTTAGGGGAGGGCCCCACTGAAGCTTTCTTT. Its translation: CASSLGEGPTEAFF.

This clonotype appeared many times. This chain connects TRBV12-3 or TRBV12-4 to TRBJ1-1; no clear D gene. This CDR3 comprises 19 residues. V lost 5 bases and J lost 0, with 25 bases in between. CDR3 region: CASSPFYLGSQDLNTEAFF. In nucleotides, the CDR3 is TGTGCCAGCAGTCCCTTCTACCTAGGGTCCCAAGACCTGAACACTGAAGCTTTCTTT.

CDR3 region: CASSPGLAGGPSSYEQYF. CDR3 coding DNA: TGTGCCAGCAGTCCGGGACTAGCGGGAGGCCCGAGCTCCTACGAGCAGTACTTC. This chain connects TRBV7-6 to TRBJ2-7, with 15 bases identical to TRBD2. Germline V gene lookup returns CDR1 SGHVS and CDR2 FNYEAQ. The CDR3 is 18 amino acids. The J segment lost 0 bases and the V segment lost 6 bases, leaving 9 bases of the junction unmatched. Complete variable domain (other parts from reference TRBV7-6 and TRBJ2-7): GAGVSQSPRYKVTKRGQDVALRCDPISGHVSLYWYRQALGQGPEFLTYFNYEAQQDKSGLPNDRFSAERPEGSISTLTIQRTEQRDSAMYRCASSPGLAGGPSSYEQYFGPGTRLTVT.

This clonotype was seen repeatedly, ten times or more. The chain is built from TRBV5-5 and TRBJ2-2, with 8 bases that match TRBD1. J gave up 7 bases and V 0 bases, and 5 bases lay outside the gene matches. CDR1 is SGHKS and CDR2 is YYEKEE in the germline V gene (reference sequence). The CDR3 sequence is 15 residues long. The CDR3 protein is CASSLGQGAIGELFF. DNA for the CDR3: TGTGCCAGCAGCTTGGGGCAGGGGGCCATCGGGGAGCTGTTTTTT.

This clonotype was observed at least ten times. The CDR3 region is CASRHLGGAPGEKLFF. CDR3 nucleotide sequence: TGTGCCAGCAGACACCTGGGGGGGGCCCCTGGTGAAAAACTGTTTTTT. V and J are TRBV6-1 and TRBJ1-4, with D maybe TRBD1 (6 bases). Germline values: CDR1 MNHNS, CDR2 SASEGT. The germline V and J ends were trimmed by 6 bases and 7 bases, with 21 bases remaining between them. The CDR3 runs 16 residues.

Notes on this clonotype: One base away lies a much larger clone, so this may be a sequencing read error. V gene TRBV27 combines with J gene TRBJ2-7, with 9 bases that match TRBD1. CDR3 length equals 13 residues. Germline V lookup: CDR1 MNHEY, CDR2 SMNVEV (reference sequence). With V trimmed by 6 bases and J by 6 bases, 6 bases remained unmatched. CDR3 region: CASRGDRESEQYF. The CDR3 nucleotides are TGTGCCAGCAGGGGGGACAGGGAGTCCGAGCAGTACTTC.

This clonotype showed up just a few times. This chain uses TRBV5-8 with TRBJ1-2; D uncertain. The CDR3 has 9 residues. CDR1 and CDR2 from the germline V gene are SGHTS and YDEGEE. Trimming removed 6 bases from V and 9 bases from J, with 6 bases in between. The CDR3 sequence is CASNWRYTF. In DNA, the CDR3 is TGTGCCAGCAACTGGCGCTACACCTTC.

The chain couples TRBV6-1 to TRBJ2-2, with 12 positions matching TRBD2. CDR1 MNHNS and CDR2 SASEGT come from the germline V gene. Germline trimming cut 4 bases from V and 5 bases from J; bases unmatched to any gene: 5. The length of the CDR3 is 16 residues. The CDR3 sequence: CASSGRLAGVTGELFF. The CDR3 nucleotides are TGTGCCAGCAGTGGTAGACTAGCGGGAGTAACCGGGGAGCTGTTTTTT.

This clonotype was observed many times. The V call is TRBV28, the J call TRBJ2-7, with D perhaps given as TRBD1 or TRBD2 (6 bases each). The V gene's germline CDR1 is MDHEN and CDR2 SYDVKM. The CDR3 has 14 amino acids. Trimming took off 4 bases at V and 3 bases at J, with 13 bases between the two ends. DNA for the CDR3: TGTGCCAGCAGTTCAACAGGGAGGAGCTACGAGCAGTACTTC. Its translation is CASSSTGRSYEQYF. Variable domain in full (rest from reference TRBV28 and TRBJ2-7): DVKVTQSSRYLVKRTGEKVFLECVQDMDHENMFWYRQDPGLGLRLIYFSYDVKMKEKGDIPEGYSVSREKKERFSLILESASTNQTSMYLCASSSTGRSYEQYFGPGTRLTVT.